One and the same sample provided the 17 T cell receptor beta chains below, sequenced in a study of OX40 agonist ivuxolimab in advanced cancers. Measured with immunoSEQ multiplex PCR; TCRdb has only the in-frame clones, and not every one. The data hold some 64,000 clones, with around 88% observed a single time. Specimen: CD4+ or CD8+ T cells sorted from blood, collected in a trial of the OX40 agonist ivuxolimab. The receptors were gathered from an adult with an advanced solid tumor such as melanoma, head and neck, liver or kidney cancer.

The sample holds a few counts of this clone. V gene TRBV7-2 combines with J gene TRBJ2-7; D may correspond to TRBD1 or TRBD2 (5 bases each). From germline, CDR1 is SGHTA and CDR2 FQGNSA. This CDR3 region has 13 residues. V lost 3 bases and J lost 4, with 10 bases in between. CDR3 sequence reads: CASSLGPDYEQYF. In DNA form, the CDR3 reads TGTGCCAGCAGCTTGGGACCGGATTACGAGCAGTACTTC.

This clone appeared once. The chain is built from TRBV30 and TRBJ2-7; 8 nucleotides agree with TRBD1. Germline CDR1 is GTSNPN and CDR2 is SVGIG (reference sequence). Trimming at V came to 5 bases and at J to 0 bases, leaving 3 bases not matched to a gene. The CDR3 totals 13 residues. The CDR3: CAWAGGNSYEQYF. CDR3 nucleotide sequence: TGTGCCTGGGCAGGGGGCAACTCCTACGAGCAGTACTTC.

The chain is built from TRBV7-9 and TRBJ2-1; 11 bases line up with TRBD2. This CDR3 spans 15 amino acids. Germline assignment: CDR1 SEHNR and CDR2 FQNEAQ (reference sequence). V shed 5 bases and J 5 bases; nucleotides not matched to a gene: 5. The CDR3 loop is CASSLLAGGHNEQFF. The CDR3 region has the DNA TGTGCCAGCAGCCTCTTAGCGGGGGGGCACAATGAGCAGTTCTTC.

This clone has just one count. The chain has TRBV20-1 and TRBJ1-1; maybe TRBD1 (5 bases). Germline CDR1 reads DFQATT; CDR2 reads SNEGSKA (reference sequence). Trimming left V 4 bases short and J 7 bases short, with 10 bases between. CDR3 length: 11 amino acids. Here the CDR3 reads CSATGSGEAFF. The CDR3 nucleotides are TGCAGTGCTACAGGGTCCGGTGAAGCTTTCTTT.

The rearrangement joins TRBV7-9 to TRBJ2-5, with D possibly TRBD1 on 6 matching bases. Trimming cost V 4 bases and J 4 bases, with 16 bases left between them. There are 15 residues in the CDR3. CDR1 and CDR2 (germline): SEHNR, FQNEAQ (reference sequence). The CDR3 sequence is CASSSGITGLETQYF. The CDR3 DNA is TGTGCCAGCAGCTCTGGGATTACAGGGTTAGAGACCCAGTACTTC.

Points on this clone: Additional DNA sequences in this sample encode the identical CDR3. This chain joins TRBV6-5 and TRBJ1-1, with unresolved D. Germline V gives CDR1 MNHEY, CDR2 SVGAGI. This CDR3 region has 13 residues. Trimming pared 2 bases from V and 1 base from J, leaving 5 bases between. The CDR3 region has the DNA TGTGCCAGCAGTTACCGAGGGAACACTGAAGCTTTCTTT. Protein sequence: CASSYRGNTEAFF.

V is TRBV7-2 and J is TRBJ1-1, with D perhaps TRBD1 (6 bases). Germline V lookup: CDR1 SGHTA, CDR2 FQGNSA. V lost 4 bases and J lost 1, with 13 bases in between. CDR3 length equals 15 residues. CDR3 region: CASSSTGFANTEAFF. CDR3 bases: TGTGCCAGCAGCTCTACAGGGTTTGCGAACACTGAAGCTTTCTTT.

The chain carries TRBV11-2 and TRBJ2-7; no clear D gene. The CDR3 extends over 15 amino acids. V lost 6 bases, J lost 0 bases, and 15 bases lay in between. Germline assignment: CDR1 SGHAT and CDR2 FQNNGV. The CDR3 nucleotides are TGTGCCAGCAGACTCCGCAGTGCTTTCTCCTACGAGCAGTACTTC. Its translation is CASRLRSAFSYEQYF. Using reference TRBV11-2 and TRBJ2-7 for the parts outside the CDR3, the full variable domain is EAGVAQSPRYKIIEKRQSVAFWCNPISGHATLYWYQQILGQGPKLLIQFQNNGVVDDSQLPKDRFSAERLKGVDSTLKIQPAKLEDSAVYLCASRLRSAFSYEQYFGPGTRLTVT.

V gene TRBV18 combines with J gene TRBJ1-3; a weak D match, TRBD1 (5 bases). The germline V gene has CDR1 KGHSH and CDR2 LQKENI. Trimming shortened V by 4 bases and J by 1 base, and 14 bases separated the two germline ends. The CDR3 length is 16 residues. The chain's CDR3 is CASSRSGLLSGNTIYF. For the CDR3, the DNA is TGTGCCAGCTCACGATCAGGGCTCCTTTCTGGAAACACCATATATTTT.

This sequence joins TRBV9 and TRBJ2-4; 12 nucleotides match TRBD2. Trimming removed 3 bases from V and 7 bases from J; junction bases left unmatched: 8. The CDR3 totals 16 residues. CDR1 is SGDLS, CDR2 YYNGEE, per germline. CDR3 sequence: CASSASGRVDSNIQYF. CDR3 nucleotides: TGTGCCAGCAGCGCTAGCGGGAGGGTTGATAGTAACATTCAGTACTTC.

The chain uses TRBV18 and TRBJ2-7, with 7 bases matching TRBD2. In germline, CDR1 is KGHSH, CDR2 LQKENI. The J segment lost 2 bases and the V segment lost 3 bases, leaving 7 bases of the junction unmatched. This CDR3 region has 15 residues. This CDR3 is CASSPRAGVAYEQYF. The CDR3 DNA is TGTGCCAGCTCACCGAGGGCGGGAGTAGCCTACGAGCAGTACTTC.

The gene calls are TRBV18 and TRBJ1-1, with D perhaps TRBD1 (5 bases). Trimming removed 0 bases at V and 7 bases at J, with 9 bases between. Germline CDR1 is KGHSH and CDR2 is LQKENI. The CDR3 is 13 amino acids. CDR3 DNA: TGTGCCAGCTCACCACCGTCCACAGGTGAAGCTTTCTTT. It is translated as CASSPPSTGEAFF.

The chain carries TRBV2 and TRBJ1-4; TRBD1 agrees at 10 bases. V gave up 7 bases and J gave up 8 bases; unmatched junction bases: 7. Germline V lookup: CDR1 SNHLY, CDR2 FYNNEI. The CDR3 is made up of 14 amino acids. CDR3 nucleotide sequence: TGTGCCAGCAAGGGGGACAGGGGTGAAGAAAAACTGTTTTTT. Amino acids: CASKGDRGEEKLFF.

The rearrangement joins TRBV5-1 to TRBJ1-2, with 7 positions matching TRBD1. The CDR3 contains 12 residues. Germline values: CDR1 SGHRS, CDR2 YFSETQ. V shed 2 bases, J shed 9 bases, and the junction held 4 bases outside the gene matches. CDR3 DNA sequence: TGCGCCAGCAGCTTCGACAGGGCGAGCTACACCTTC. This translates into CASSFDRASYTF.

The CDR3 DNA is TGTGCCAGCAGTCCGGGTGGGGGCAATCAGCCCCAGCATTTT. The encoded protein is CASSPGGGNQPQHF. The chain links TRBV6-5 to TRBJ1-5, with unresolved D. Germline V gene sequence: CDR1 MNHEY, CDR2 SVGAGI. With 5 bases removed from V and 2 bases from J, the gap between germline ends came to 10 bases. The CDR3 is made up of 14 amino acids.

There are a few counts of this clone. This sequence joins TRBV5-4 and TRBJ1-2, with 7 bases matching TRBD1. V dropped 2 bases and J dropped 3; count of bases not matched to a gene: 1. The CDR3 covers 13 residues. The V gene's germline CDR1 is SGHNT and CDR2 YYREEE (reference sequence). The CDR3 DNA reads TGTGCCAGCAGCTTTGGACAGGACTATGGCTACACCTTC. It codes for CASSFGQDYGYTF. The full variable domain, with the rest looked up from reference TRBV5-4 and TRBJ1-2, is ETGVTQSPTHLIKTRGQQVTLRCSSQSGHNTVSWYQQALGQGPQFIFQYYREEENGRGNFPPRFSGLQFPNYSSELNVNALELDDSALYLCASSFGQDYGYTFGSGTRLTVV.

V is TRBV30 and J is TRBJ1-5; the D is unclear. Trimming removed 0 bases from V and 0 bases from J, with 6 bases in between. The CDR3 covers 14 residues. The germline V gene has CDR1 GTSNPN and CDR2 SVGIG (reference sequence). CDR3 bases: TGTGCCTGGAGTGTAGGGTATAGCAATCAGCCCCAGCATTTT. Translating it yields CAWSVGYSNQPQHF.